This TCR beta chain was found in a study of T cell changes during pregnancy in multiple sclerosis. The data were produced by immunoSEQ multiplex PCR, yet TCRdb's version contains in-frame clones alone and is incomplete. The sample lists tens of thousands of clones; more than 85% were seen once. The CDR3 is 17 amino acids. V shed 0 bases and J shed 5 bases, with 20 bases lying between them. The germline CDR1 and CDR2 sequences are SGHAT and FQNNGV. V and J are TRBV11-2 and TRBJ2-7; maybe TRBD2 (7 bases). This sample comprised peripheral blood, obtained before pregnancy. The origin of this receptor is a female donor with multiple sclerosis, enrolled in a pregnancy study. Written as DNA, the CDR3 is TGTGCCAGCAGCTTAGAAGGCTTACGGGGGGCGTCCCACGAGCAGTACTTC. The encoded protein is CASSLEGLRGASHEQYF.